What follows are 13 T cell receptor beta chains derived from one specimen sequenced in a study of CD8 T cells in Susac syndrome. It was with random hexamers that 0.5 to 1 ug RNA was reverse transcribed. TCRdb passed the immunoSEQ multiplex PCR reads through MiXCR, listing each CDR3 protein once. The sample includes about 150,000 distinct CDR3 sequences, about 95% of them seen just once. Input material: CD4+ T cells from PBMCs. The receptor source for this set is a human donor with Susac syndrome.

The chain joins TRBV20-1 to TRBJ1-1, with D unclear. The CDR3 covers 14 residues. The germline V and J ends were trimmed by 2 bases and 4 bases, with 14 bases remaining between them. The V gene's germline CDR1 is DFQATT and CDR2 SNEGSKA (reference sequence). As DNA, the CDR3 is TGCAGTGCTAGAAACTCACAGAGGCGCACTGAAGCTTTCTTT. It encodes CSARNSQRRTEAFF.

The V and J genes are TRBV4-1 and TRBJ2-6, with D uncertain. Trimming left V 4 bases short and J 2 bases short, with 12 bases between. The V gene's germline CDR1 is MGHRA and CDR2 YSYEKL. CDR3 length equals 16 residues. The CDR3 loop reads CASSRLGEPGANVLTF. The CDR3, as DNA: TGCGCCAGCAGCCGCCTCGGTGAGCCTGGGGCCAACGTCCTGACTTTC.

This chain connects TRBV5-1 to TRBJ1-5, with D tentatively TRBD1 (5 bases). The V end lost 4 bases, the J end lost 3 bases, and 11 bases lay between the germline ends. The CDR3 is made up of 14 amino acids. CDR1 and CDR2 (germline): SGHRS, YFSETQ. The CDR3 DNA follows: TGCGCCAGCAGCCGGGACGGTCCCAATCAGCCCCAGCATTTT. Its protein product is CASSRDGPNQPQHF.

V usage is TRBV19 and J usage is TRBJ2-7, with D possibly being TRBD1 (6 bases). Germline V CDR1 and CDR2: LNHDA, SQIVND (reference sequence). The CDR3 extends over 14 amino acids. V was shortened by 4 bases and J by 1 base, with 11 bases between the two germline ends. CDR3 sequence: CASSRGHQSYEQYF. CDR3 nucleotide sequence: TGTGCCAGTAGTAGGGGGCACCAATCCTACGAGCAGTACTTC.

The DNA for the CDR3 is TGTGCCAGCAGCGTAGAGGATAGCTCCTACGAGCAGTACTTC. Translation: CASSVEDSSYEQYF. The gene calls are TRBV9 and TRBJ2-7, with D uncertain. Looked up from germline, CDR1 is SGDLS and CDR2 is YYNGEE. Trimming pared 0 bases from V and 0 bases from J, leaving 7 bases between. This CDR3 has 14 residues.

This clonotype was observed a single time. This chain links TRBV4-1 with TRBJ2-7; 9 bases are a match to TRBD2. The CDR3 spans 20 residues. The germline CDR1 and CDR2 sequences are MGHRA and YSYEKL. Germline trimming cut 0 bases from V and 0 bases from J; bases unmatched to any gene: 15. The CDR3, as DNA: TGCGCCAGCAGCCAAGATGGACTAGCGAGCCTTTCCCTAAGCTCCTACGAGCAGTACTTC. Translation gives CASSQDGLASLSLSSYEQYF.

V and J are TRBV7-2 and TRBJ2-7; TRBD1 matches at 10 bases. CDR1 is SGHTA and CDR2 is FQGNSA in the germline V gene. Trimming took 5 bases from V and 2 from J; bases not matched to a gene: 12. This CDR3 comprises 17 residues. The CDR3 DNA follows: TGTGCCAGCAGCCCACGTTCCGGGACAGGGGCTCCCTACGAGCAGTACTTC. Translating it yields CASSPRSGTGAPYEQYF. The whole variable domain, remainder taken from reference TRBV7-2 and TRBJ2-7, is GAGVSQSPSNKVTEKGKDVELRCDPISGHTALYWYRQSLGQGLEFLIYFQGNSAPDKSGLPSDRFSAERTGGSVSTLTIQRTQQEDSAVYLCASSPRSGTGAPYEQYFGPGTRLTVT.

About this clonotype: A junction end diverges from the germline sequence, so it may reflect a read error. The genes are TRBV10-3 and TRBJ2-7; possibly TRBD1 or TRBD2 for D (5 bases each). This CDR3 region has 16 residues. Germline V gene data show CDR1 as ENHRY and CDR2 as SYGVKD. CDR3 residues: CATSESSGRLGNEQYF. As DNA, the CDR3 is TGTGCCACCAGTGAGTCCTCGGGACGTCTGGGAAACGAGCAGTACTTC.

The rearrangement joins TRBV4-2 to TRBJ1-2, with D perhaps TRBD1 (5 bases). This CDR3 contains 14 residues. Germline V gene lookup returns CDR1 LGHNA and CDR2 YNFKEQ. V shed 2 bases and J shed 7 bases, with 14 bases lying between them. The CDR3 protein is CASSQFGRVVGYTF. CDR3 bases: TGTGCCAGCAGCCAATTCGGCAGGGTAGTTGGCTACACCTTC.

V gene TRBV20-1 combines with J gene TRBJ2-2, with D possibly being TRBD1 (6 bases). The CDR3 runs 12 residues. Trimming removed 3 bases at V and 9 bases at J, with 11 bases between. Germline lookup yields CDR1 DFQATT and CDR2 SNEGSKA (reference sequence). The CDR3 DNA reads TGCAGTGCTAGCGCCCAGGGGCGGGAGCTGTTTTTT. Amino acids: CSASAQGRELFF.

This clonotype was counted a single time. V and J are TRBV12-3 or TRBV12-4 and TRBJ2-1; perhaps TRBD1 as D (6 bases). The CDR3 has 14 amino acids. Trimming cost V 4 bases and J 9 bases, with 16 bases left between them. CDR3 sequence reads: CASSYGQKVGEQFF. CDR3 nucleotide sequence: TGTGCCAGCAGTTACGGACAGAAAGTAGGTGAGCAGTTCTTC.

The chain couples TRBV27 to TRBJ1-5, with D perhaps TRBD1 (6 bases). The CDR3 extends over 16 amino acids. The germline V gene encodes CDR1 MNHEY and CDR2 SMNVEV (reference sequence). Trimming removed 8 bases at V and 0 bases at J, with 17 bases between. CDR3 DNA sequence: TGTGCCAGCCTACACGGGACATATTATAGCAATCAGCCCCAGCATTTT. It encodes CASLHGTYYSNQPQHF.

V and J are TRBV4-2 and TRBJ1-1; the match to TRBD1 covers 7 bases. Germline V gene lookup returns CDR1 LGHNA and CDR2 YNFKEQ. Losses at the gene ends were 5 bases for V and 7 bases for J; bases not matched to a gene: 7. CDR3 length: 13 amino acids. CDR3 region: CASSVRQGDEAFF. CDR3 DNA: TGTGCCAGCAGCGTGCGACAGGGTGATGAAGCTTTCTTT.